Sequencing of this T cell receptor (beta chain) was carried out in a study of CD8 T cells in ankylosing spondylitis. The CDR3 loop spans 15 amino acids. The V end was cut by 6 bases, the J end by 1 base, with 15 bases between. Study observations and caveats: A TCR beta motif of eight or nine highly homologous variants seemed to mark ankylosing spondylitis blood.

This clonotype has a count of ten or more. Its target is unknown. Via MiXCR, TCRdb re-called the 5' RACE reads, giving one row per CDR3 protein. The table records around 770,000 distinct CDR3 sequences, around 19% of them present only once. Sequenced sample: blood, either unsorted or a sorted T cell fraction (not recorded which). The sequence was collected from a male donor with ankylosing spondylitis. V gene TRBV12-3 or TRBV12-4 combines with J gene TRBJ1-2, with D possibly matching TRBD1 (6 bases). CDR3 residues: CASRPTGTRNYGYTF. The CDR3, as DNA: TGTGCCAGCAGGCCAACAGGGACCCGTAACTATGGCTACACCTTC.